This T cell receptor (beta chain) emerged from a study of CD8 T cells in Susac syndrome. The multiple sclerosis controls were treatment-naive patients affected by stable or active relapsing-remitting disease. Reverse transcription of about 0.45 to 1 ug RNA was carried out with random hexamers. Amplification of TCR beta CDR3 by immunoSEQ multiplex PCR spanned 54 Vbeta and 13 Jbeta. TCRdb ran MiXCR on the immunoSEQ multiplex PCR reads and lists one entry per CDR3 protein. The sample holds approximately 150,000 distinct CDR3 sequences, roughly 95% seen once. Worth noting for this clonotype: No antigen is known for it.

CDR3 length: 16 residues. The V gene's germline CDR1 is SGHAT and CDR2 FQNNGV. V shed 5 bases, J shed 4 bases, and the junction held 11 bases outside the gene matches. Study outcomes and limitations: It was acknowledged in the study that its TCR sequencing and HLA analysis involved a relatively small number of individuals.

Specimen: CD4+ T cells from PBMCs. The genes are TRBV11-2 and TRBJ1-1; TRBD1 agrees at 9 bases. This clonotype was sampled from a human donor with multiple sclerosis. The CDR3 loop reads CASSRQGQGRGTEAFF. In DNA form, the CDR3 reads TGTGCCAGCAGCCGACAGGGACAGGGAAGGGGCACTGAAGCTTTCTTT.